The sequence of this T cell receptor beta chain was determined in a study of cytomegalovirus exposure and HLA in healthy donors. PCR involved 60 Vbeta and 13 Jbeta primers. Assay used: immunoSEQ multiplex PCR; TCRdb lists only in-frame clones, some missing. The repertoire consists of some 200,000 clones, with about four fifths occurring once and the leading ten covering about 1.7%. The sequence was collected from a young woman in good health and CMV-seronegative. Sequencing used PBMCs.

In nucleotides, the CDR3 is TGTGCCAGCAGTTTAGACGTGACAGGGTTCAATGAGCAGTTCTTC. It encodes CASSLDVTGFNEQFF. The rearrangement links TRBV28 to TRBJ2-1, with TRBD1 identical over 7 bases. Looked up from germline, CDR1 is MDHEN and CDR2 is SYDVKM. V shed 2 bases and J 6 bases; nucleotides not matched to a gene: 7. The CDR3 length is 15 residues. Full variable domain (outside the CDR3, taken from reference TRBV28 and TRBJ2-1): DVKVTQSSRYLVKRTGEKVFLECVQDMDHENMFWYRQDPGLGLRLIYFSYDVKMKEKGDIPEGYSVSREKKERFSLILESASTNQTSMYLCASSLDVTGFNEQFFGPGTRLTVL.